Below are 3 T cell receptor beta chains sequenced from a single sample in a study of blood T cells in healthy people across ages. Sample-barcoded 5' priming and a J-beta primer mix drove a second PCR of about 7 to 12 cycles. From the 5' RACE reads, TCRdb called clonotypes with MiXCR, one entry per CDR3 protein. The data contain about 1.8 million distinct CDR3 sequences, 49% of them singletons. The sequenced material came from blood. The receptors were sampled from a woman between 35 and 50 years old in good health.

The count of this clonotype is one. For the CDR3, the DNA is TGTGCCATCAGTGAAATCCTCCGGACAGAACTTAACTATGGCTACACCTTC. It specifies CAISEILRTELNYGYTF. V and J are TRBV10-3 and TRBJ1-2; maybe TRBD1 (6 bases). V was trimmed by 3 bases and J by 1 base, leaving 18 bases between them. Germline CDR1 ENHRY, CDR2 SYGVKD. This CDR3 comprises 17 residues.

The V call is TRBV11-2, the J call TRBJ2-5, with D perhaps being TRBD1 or TRBD2 (5 bases each). The CDR3 runs to 15 residues. Trimming shortened V by 5 bases and J by 5 bases, and 18 bases separated the two germline ends. Germline V gene data show CDR1 as SGHAT and CDR2 as FQNNGV. The CDR3 DNA reads as TGTGCCAGCAGCCTCGGACTCCTAGGGGCTGAGACCCAGTACTTC. Protein product: CASSLGLLGAETQYF.

The chain employs TRBV2 and TRBJ2-5; no clear D gene. This CDR3 region has 14 residues. Per germline, CDR1 SNHLY and CDR2 FYNNEI. The germline V and J ends were trimmed by 8 bases and 1 base, with 14 bases remaining between them. The CDR3 protein is CASPHIRFQETQYF. DNA of the CDR3: TGTGCCAGCCCGCACATCAGATTCCAAGAGACCCAGTACTTC.